The next 14 T cell receptor beta chains were all read from a single sample in a study of T cell repertoires in cytomegalovirus infection. TCRdb reprocessed the reads via MiXCR and lists one record per CDR3 protein. The sample has around 450,000 distinct CDR3 sequences, around 11% seen once. Specimen: PBMCs. The origin of the receptors is a human donor in good health (CMV status not recorded). Some clones in this sample may be carry-over from other donors' samples.

This clonotype was picked up a small number of times. This chain joins TRBV10-3 and TRBJ2-3, with D tentatively TRBD2 (5 bases). Trimming took off 11 bases at V and 0 bases at J, with 15 bases between the two ends. The CDR3 has 14 amino acids. Germline assignment: CDR1 ENHRY and CDR2 SYGVKD. As DNA, the CDR3 is TGTGCCTCAACGGACTCCCGAAGCACAGATACGCAGTATTTT. Protein product: CASTDSRSTDTQYF.

This clonotype has a count of ten or more. The gene calls are TRBV19 and TRBJ2-1; no definite D call. V shed 6 bases and J shed 5 bases, with 14 bases lying between them. The CDR3 covers 14 residues. In germline, CDR1 is LNHDA, CDR2 SQIVND (reference sequence). Here the CDR3 reads CASSPAQLNNEQFF. Here the CDR3 DNA reads TGTGCCAGTAGCCCCGCACAACTCAACAATGAGCAGTTCTTC.

This clonotype was seen more than once but under ten times. This rearrangement joins TRBV20-1 to TRBJ1-5, with D possibly TRBD1 on 6 matching bases. Germline V CDR1 and CDR2: DFQATT, SNEGSKA (reference sequence). The CDR3 extends over 14 amino acids. The V and J ends lost 6 bases and 1 base respectively, with 13 bases between them. The CDR3, as DNA: TGCAGTGCGATCAGGGGTCCGAGCAATCAGCCCCAGCATTTT. Translated, it gives CSAIRGPSNQPQHF.

This clonotype was counted many times. The chain uses TRBV2 and TRBJ2-1; D not resolved. Trimming removed 7 bases at V and 4 bases at J, with 11 bases between. This CDR3 is 13 amino acids long. CDR1 and CDR2 from the germline V gene are SNHLY and FYNNEI. CDR3 nucleotide sequence: TGTGCCAGCAACGGGCAGGCTTACAATGAGCAGTTCTTC. The encoded protein is CASNGQAYNEQFF.

This clonotype was detected many times. The gene calls are TRBV27 and TRBJ2-1; 11 bases match TRBD1. Germline V CDR1 and CDR2: MNHEY, SMNVEV (reference sequence). The junction had 12 bases not matched to a gene; V was cut back by 8 bases and J by 0 bases. This CDR3 has 18 amino acids. The chain's CDR3 is CASGGTGGLFSSYNEQFF. The CDR3 nucleotides are TGTGCCAGCGGAGGGACAGGGGGACTTTTCAGCTCCTACAATGAGCAGTTCTTC.

This clonotype was seen repeatedly, ten times or more. The chain uses TRBV6-5 and TRBJ1-6; 9 bases fit TRBD1. This CDR3 is 15 amino acids long. CDR1 is MNHEY and CDR2 is SVGAGI in the germline V gene. V dropped 6 bases and J dropped 5; count of bases not matched to a gene: 5. CDR3: CASRPGTGNNSPLHF. CDR3 coding DNA: TGTGCCAGCAGGCCGGGGACAGGGAATAATTCACCCCTCCACTTT.

This clonotype was seen many times. The chain has TRBV5-1 and TRBJ2-1, with 11 bases fitting TRBD2. The CDR3 has 15 amino acids. CDR1 is SGHRS, CDR2 YFSETQ, per germline. Losses at the gene ends were 4 bases for V and 3 bases for J; bases not matched to a gene: 3. This CDR3 is CASSVTSGSYNEQFF. CDR3 DNA sequence: TGCGCCAGCAGCGTAACTAGCGGGAGCTACAATGAGCAGTTCTTC.

This clonotype was counted once. Given a much more abundant clone one base away, this may be a read error. This chain links TRBV10-3 with TRBJ2-6, with D uncertain. Germline V gene lookup returns CDR1 ENHRY and CDR2 SYGVKD. The CDR3 has 18 amino acids. Trimming cost V 2 bases and J 0 bases, with 14 bases left between them. This chain's CDR3 is CAISEAQTRNSGANVLTF. The CDR3 nucleotides are TGTGCCATCAGTGAGGCTCAAACAAGAAACTCTGGGGCCAACGTCCTGACTTTC.

This clonotype was seen a few times. In DNA, the CDR3 is TGCAGCGTGTCCGGGACAGGGGGCGCCTCCACAGATACGCAGTATTTT. Amino acids: CSVSGTGGASTDTQYF. The chain uses TRBV29-1 and TRBJ2-3; 12 nucleotides line up with TRBD1. Germline V gene lookup returns CDR1 SQVTM and CDR2 ANQGSEA. Trimming took 6 bases from V and 2 from J; bases not matched to a gene: 9. The CDR3 has 16 residues.

This clonotype was seen ten or more times. The chain has TRBV9 and TRBJ1-1; D is ambiguous. CDR3 size: 14 residues. The germline CDR1 and CDR2 sequences are SGDLS and YYNGEE. V was pared by 4 bases and J by 3 bases, with 13 bases between. CDR3 amino acids: CASSPSSGHTEAFF. CDR3 nucleotides: TGTGCCAGCAGCCCCAGTTCAGGACACACTGAAGCTTTCTTT.

This clonotype was observed many times. The chain uses TRBV28 and TRBJ2-2; D might be TRBD1 (6 bases). The germline V and J ends were trimmed by 3 bases and 6 bases, with 14 bases remaining between them. The CDR3 is 15 amino acids. Germline values: CDR1 MDHEN, CDR2 SYDVKM. CDR3 sequence reads: CASSFPGGASGELFF. The CDR3 DNA sequence: TGTGCCAGCAGTTTCCCTGGGGGCGCCTCCGGGGAGCTGTTTTTT.

J is TRBJ2-1 and V is TRBV20-1, with 12 bases aligning to TRBD2. Germline V CDR1 and CDR2: DFQATT, SNEGSKA (reference sequence). Trimming took 5 bases from V and 8 from J; bases not matched to a gene: 7. The CDR3 extends over 14 amino acids. CDR3 DNA sequence: TGCAGTGCTTGTTCTAGCGGGGGGGCGGATGAGCAGTTCTTC. Translated, it gives CSACSSGGADEQFF.

The chain's CDR3 is CASSWGGYTEAFF. The CDR3 DNA is TGCGCCAGCAGCTGGGGAGGGTACACTGAAGCTTTCTTT. V usage is TRBV5-1 and J usage is TRBJ1-1, with D uncertain. V gave up 3 bases and J gave up 3 bases, with 9 bases separating them. This CDR3 spans 13 amino acids. The germline gives CDR1 SGHRS, CDR2 YFSETQ.

The table lists this clonotype with many counts. The V and J genes are TRBV19 and TRBJ1-6; D remains ambiguous. The V end lost 5 bases, the J end lost 2 bases, and 4 bases lay between the germline ends. Germline CDR1 is LNHDA and CDR2 is SQIVND (reference sequence). The CDR3 length is 13 residues. This CDR3 reads CASSEAYNSPLHF. In DNA form, the CDR3 reads TGTGCCAGTAGTGAGGCCTATAATTCACCCCTCCACTTT.